The sequence of this T cell receptor beta chain was determined in a study of human T cells and chemical hapten exposure. Study background: After 6 days, upper back 0.01% DPC patch tests were scored.

This sample's time point: pre-sensitization, week 0. Treatment indicated: therapeutic diphenylcyclopropenone sensitization with weekly scalp DPC. Extraction yielded total RNA from whole blood (unfractionated). Overall study findings and caveats: DPC sensitization did not alter TCRs above 1 in 1000 frequency.

Original handling: Samples held a median of around 100,000 TCRs, range about 23,224–690,600. A single record per CDR3 protein comes from TCRdb applying MiXCR to the RACE reads. The V and J calls reflect TCRdb's pipeline rather than the authors' work. Of fewer than 70,000 distinct CDR3 sequences detected, approximately 10% appear once; the ten largest clones hold approximately 5.2%. This clonotype appeared many times. Its target is unknown. Germline V gene data show CDR1 as MNHEY and CDR2 as SVGEGT. The junction had 6 bases not matched to a gene; V was cut back by 2 bases and J by 5 bases. CDR3 length: 15 residues.

This sequence originates from a woman aged 45-60 years with alopecia areata. Some clones in this sample may be carry-over from other donors' samples. The sample here was whole blood, taken in connection with sensitization to the hapten diphenylcyclopropenone (DPC). The chain combines TRBV6-2 or TRBV6-3 with TRBJ1-2; 9 bases align to TRBD1. The CDR3 is CASSYGTGSVYGYTF. The CDR3 region has the DNA TGTGCCAGCAGTTACGGGACAGGGAGTGTTTATGGCTACACCTTC.